This T cell receptor (beta chain) was profiled in a study of somatic mutations in cytotoxic T cells in rheumatoid arthritis. Study summary: No treatment had yet been given when patient blood (under 34 ml EDTA) was drawn, right after diagnosis.

Libraries were prepared by immunoSEQ multiplex PCR; TCRdb keeps only in-frame clonotypes and omits some of them. The data contain some 18,000 clones, 65% to 80% of them singletons. Between the trimmed V and J ends, which lost 2 bases and 5 bases, there was a span of 9 bases. The CDR3 is 13 amino acids. CDR1 and CDR2 (germline): SGDLS, YYNGEE. This chain connects TRBV9 to TRBJ2-3; no firm D call. The receptor was isolated from an adult with rheumatoid arthritis. The sequenced material came from CD8+ T cells sorted from blood. The CDR3 loop reads CASSVWDGDTQYF. The CDR3 DNA follows: TGTGCCAGCAGCGTTTGGGATGGAGATACGCAGTATTTT.